This TCR beta chain was obtained from a study of blood T cell repertoires in COVID-19 (dated by TCRdb to 2020 to 2021). About the study as a whole: Samples covering the acute and convalescent phases of COVID-19 were provided by collaborators in the United States, Italy and Spain. The prospective study material was composed of cDNA or gDNA derived from T cells, B-cell-depleted T cells, or PBMCs. Deeply sampled blood TCRbeta repertoires from subjects exposed to, actively infected with, or recovered from COVID-19 were included in the dataset. The repertoires were made available in a free public database intended to serve as a resource for research on the immune response to SARS-CoV-2. Samples came from the ongoing ImmuneRACE study (first 160 participants) plus 1,254 subjects from 6 global collaborators. Sample metadata almost always included a de-identified subject ID, COVID-19 status, age in years and sex. HLA class I and class II types, where available, came from metadata supplied by the sample provider rather than from assay-based typing.

Points on this clone: What antigen it recognizes has not been identified. No much larger clonotype is one base removed from it; base qualities were not supplied.

V and J are trimmed by 4 bases and 7 bases, and the gene matches miss 13 bases of the junction. From cysteine to phenylalanine, the CDR3 is 16 amino acids long. CDR3 DNA is the only sequence kept; it has 48 bases, read in frame from the first base. The CDR1 and CDR2 encoded by the germline V gene are SNHLY and FYNNEI. Beyond this particular receptor, the publication reports: The quantity of clinical and demographic metadata differed by source and by participant and was supplied without curation.

The immunoSEQ Assay, a bias-controlled multiplex PCR, was used to amplify TCRbeta CDR3 regions from genomic DNA. The published analysis was carried out like this. The number of nucleated cells in each sample was estimated from the amplification of reference gene primers within the assay. To quantify the absolute abundance of each unique TCRbeta CDR3 rearrangement, sequence reads were collapsed and filtered. For each sample, productive Simpson clonality was calculated as the square root of Simpson's diversity index over productive rearrangements. In TCRdb, the immuneACCESS table is reduced to in-frame sequences with V and J assigned. These tables do not hold every clone; where another copy was compared, an unresolved V gene accounts for under half, and the others remain unexplained. The DNA was the basis for D and trimming; V, J and clone size are from that table. Here the sample has tens of thousands of clones; about 87% occur a single time. Jointly, the top ten make up roughly 6.2% of the sample.

Whole blood was collected in K2EDTA tubes by collaborating institutions according to the institutions' own protocols. Collaborator samples were shipped for TCRbeta analysis as frozen whole blood, isolated PBMCs, or DNA extracted from either sample type. This chain joins TRBV2 to TRBJ2-7, and TRBD1 matches 10 of the central bases. This TCR was sampled from a woman aged 80 or over with active COVID-19. Sample: peripheral blood. At the DNA level, the sequence is TGTGCCAGCAGTGCTTCCTCCGGGACAGGGGTAGAGGAGCAGTACTTC. Its product reads: CASSASSGTGVEEQYF.